The rows below give T cell receptor beta chains drawn from one sample of a study of regulatory T cells in long-lasting Graves disease. TCRdb re-called the multiplex PCR reads with MiXCR, one entry per CDR3 protein. The sample holds some 460,000 distinct CDR3 sequences, around 15% seen once. These data were also reused for a study on T cells in Graves' hyperthyroidism and ophthalmopathy.

Sequenced material: peripheral blood mononuclear cells (PBMCs), taken at new diagnosis, from a patient treated with antithyroid drugs. The receptor set was obtained from a man in his forties with Graves disease. Both conserved end residues are part of each CDR3. The D gene is left open where the match is weak. A clone size is listed for some rows: how often the clone was seen (once, few, many), or a class if it is expanded.

clone_size cdr3_length j_call d_call v_call cdr3_aa cdr3_nt
many 14 TRBJ2-1 - TRBV28 CASSFPRGLNEQFF TGTGCCAGCAGTTTCCCGCGGGGCCTAAATGAGCAGTTCTTC
many 17 TRBJ1-1 TRBD1 TRBV2 CASSRGGSGGLNTEAFF TGTGCCAGCAGTCGTGGAGGTTCAGGGGGCCTGAACACTGAAGCTTTCTTT
few 17 TRBJ2-2 - TRBV20-1 CSARDLGRGPNTGELFF TGCAGTGCTAGAGATTTGGGGAGGGGGCCGAACACCGGGGAGCTGTTTTTT
many 12 TRBJ2-7 TRBD1 TRBV28 CASGTGNHEQYF TGTGCCAGTGGGACAGGCAACCACGAGCAGTACTTC
- 13 TRBJ2-5 TRBD1 TRBV10-3 CAVAGGSQETQYF TGTGCCGTAGCAGGGGGATCCCAAGAGACCCAGTACTTC
many 15 TRBJ2-7 - TRBV28 CASSLYPGDNSEQYF TGTGCCAGCAGTTTATACCCAGGAGACAACAGCGAGCAGTACTTC
few 15 TRBJ1-3 TRBD1 TRBV5-4 CASRPGQGGGNTIYF TGTGCCAGCAGACCCGGACAGGGCGGTGGAAACACCATATATTTT
- 14 TRBJ2-7 - TRBV15 CATSSPLQFYEQYF TGTGCCACCAGCAGTCCACTACAGTTCTACGAGCAGTACTTC
few 15 TRBJ2-2 - TRBV9 CASSTQGSNTGELFF TGTGCCAGCAGCACACAGGGTTCGAACACCGGGGAGCTGTTTTTT
- 14 TRBJ2-7 TRBD1 TRBV4-1 CASSQGDRACEQYF TGCGCCAGCAGCCAAGGGGACAGGGCCTGCGAGCAGTACTTC
many 15 TRBJ2-1 TRBD2 TRBV12-3/TRBV12-4 CASTFLSGGRGEQFF TGTGCCAGCACCTTTTTGTCGGGAGGGAGAGGTGAGCAGTTCTTC
many 15 TRBJ2-5 TRBD1 TRBV2 CASSEGGTAKETQYF TGTGCCAGCAGTGAAGGAGGGACAGCGAAAGAGACCCAGTACTTC
- 14 TRBJ2-7 - TRBV19 CASSPDPNSYEQYF TGTGCCAGTTCCCCCGACCCGAACTCCTACGAGCAGTACTTC
many 16 TRBJ2-7 TRBD2 TRBV5-1 CASSWGLAGGPDEQYF TGCGCCAGCAGTTGGGGACTAGCGGGAGGGCCCGACGAGCAGTACTTC
few 14 TRBJ2-3 TRBD2 TRBV7-2 CASSRGGRADTQYF TGTGCCAGCAGTCGAGGCGGGAGAGCAGATACGCAGTATTTT
few 15 TRBJ2-1 - TRBV14 CASSPEAGAYNEQFF TGTGCCAGCAGCCCAGAGGCAGGGGCCTACAATGAGCAGTTCTTC
many 15 TRBJ2-1 TRBD2 TRBV5-1 CASSGSGTSNNEQFF TGCGCCAGCAGCGGATCCGGGACTAGCAACAATGAGCAGTTCTTC
many 13 TRBJ1-1 - TRBV7-9 CASSPPRTREAFF TGTGCCAGCAGCCCCCCCCGGACAAGAGAAGCTTTCTTT
few 18 TRBJ1-4 - TRBV15 CATSRDVSSLGSNEKLFF TGTGCCACCAGCAGAGATGTTTCAAGTTTGGGATCGAATGAAAAACTGTTTTTT
few 14 TRBJ2-5 - TRBV20-1 CSASGSGNQETQYF TGCAGTGCTAGTGGGTCGGGGAATCAAGAGACCCAGTACTTC
once 19 TRBJ2-1 TRBD2 TRBV20-1 CSAKKLAGGSQGSYNEQFF TGCAGTGCCAAAAAACTAGCGGGAGGGTCTCAGGGGTCCTACAATGAGCAGTTCTTC
few 18 TRBJ2-5 TRBD1 TRBV5-1 CASSLQTGAGNIFETQYF TGCGCCAGCAGCTTACAGACAGGGGCGGGGAACATTTTTGAGACCCAGTACTTC
many 12 TRBJ2-1 - TRBV12-3/TRBV12-4 CASSLMAGRQFF TGTGCCAGCAGTTTAATGGCGGGGAGGCAGTTCTTC
many 12 TRBJ1-2 - TRBV30 CAWSPSKDGYTF TGTGCCTGGAGTCCCTCCAAAGATGGCTACACCTTC
few 14 TRBJ2-1 - TRBV27 CASGSGLGYNEQFF TGTGCCAGCGGATCGGGACTGGGCTACAATGAGCAGTTCTTC
few 15 TRBJ1-5 - TRBV19 CASSIVRGSNQPQHF TGTGCCAGTAGTATAGTCCGGGGAAGCAATCAGCCCCAGCATTTT
many 15 TRBJ2-3 TRBD2 TRBV2 CASSEASGSPDTQYF TGTGCCAGCAGTGAGGCTAGCGGGAGCCCAGATACGCAGTATTTT
many 16 TRBJ2-1 TRBD2 TRBV6-1 CASSKRGGLVGGEQFF TGTGCCAGCAGTAAACGGGGGGGCCTCGTCGGGGGCGAGCAGTTCTTC
few 11 TRBJ2-7 - TRBV28 CASGANYEQYF TGTGCGTCTGGGGCCAACTACGAGCAGTACTTC
many 16 TRBJ1-1 - TRBV20-1 CSASWVEAWTNTEAFF TGCAGTGCTAGTTGGGTCGAGGCGTGGACGAACACTGAAGCTTTCTTT
few 14 TRBJ1-1 - TRBV6-2/TRBV6-3 CASSYGSRNTEAFF TGTGCCAGCAGTTACGGTTCCAGGAACACTGAAGCTTTCTTT
- 12 TRBJ2-1 - TRBV18 CASSPTQYEQFF TGTGCCAGCTCGCCCACTCAGTATGAGCAGTTCTTC
many 16 TRBJ2-2 TRBD2 TRBV6-1 CASIQRTSGSLGELFF TGTGCCAGCATCCAGCGGACTAGCGGGAGCCTTGGGGAGCTGTTTTTT
- 16 TRBJ2-4 - TRBV29-1 CSVEDGGRGAKNIQYF TGCAGCGTTGAAGATGGGGGACGTGGAGCCAAAAACATTCAGTACTTC
- 12 TRBJ1-1 - TRBV20-1 CSASLGDTEAFF TGCAGTGCTAGTTTGGGAGACACTGAAGCTTTCTTT
many 15 TRBJ2-3 - TRBV20-1 CSARAGQGFTDTQYF TGCAGTGCTAGAGCGGGCCAGGGGTTTACAGATACGCAGTATTTT
few 15 TRBJ2-1 TRBD1 TRBV14 CASSQDGTGESEQFF TGTGCCAGCAGCCAAGATGGGACAGGGGAGAGTGAGCAGTTCTTC
- 16 TRBJ1-5 - TRBV28 CASSLSQSGLGQPQHF TGTGCCAGCAGTTTATCCCAGTCCGGTTTGGGACAGCCCCAGCATTTT
- 18 TRBJ2-7 TRBD2 TRBV6-2/TRBV6-3 CASSVTGTSGIQTYEQYF TGTGCCAGCTCTGTAACCGGGACTAGCGGGATTCAAACCTACGAGCAGTACTTC
many 16 TRBJ2-5 - TRBV14 CASSQSGGGLQETQYF TGTGCCAGCAGCCAATCCGGGGGAGGCCTTCAAGAGACCCAGTACTTC
few 13 TRBJ2-3 - TRBV11-2 CASLMRATDTQYF TGTGCCAGCTTAATGCGGGCCACAGATACGCAGTATTTT
many 14 TRBJ2-7 TRBD2 TRBV19 CASSILAGGYEQYF TGTGCCAGCAGCATCTTAGCGGGAGGGTACGAGCAGTACTTC
once 15 TRBJ2-1 TRBD2 TRBV11-2 CAGSGLAGIVNEQFF TGTGCCGGATCCGGACTAGCGGGAATTGTTAATGAGCAGTTCTTC
few 15 TRBJ1-5 TRBD1 TRBV30 CAWRRRTGVHQPQHF TGTGCCTGGAGAAGACGGACAGGGGTCCATCAGCCCCAGCATTTT
many 17 TRBJ2-5 - TRBV7-9 CASSLSRLGPLQETQYF TGTGCCAGCAGCTTATCCCGGCTGGGGCCCTTACAAGAGACCCAGTACTTC
many 16 TRBJ1-2 - TRBV12-3/TRBV12-4 CASRADSRPSNYGYTF TGTGCCAGCAGGGCGGACAGCCGTCCGTCTAACTATGGCTACACCTTC
many 14 TRBJ1-5 - TRBV20-1 CSARREFSNQPQHF TGCAGTGCTAGGAGGGAGTTTAGCAATCAGCCCCAGCATTTT